This record covers a single T cell receptor (beta chain). Its target is not known. This table comes from immunoSEQ multiplex PCR, and its TCRdb copy is limited to in-frame clones, with some not included. The sample lists some 74,000 clones, 82% occurring once. The data are from a study of OX40 agonist ivuxolimab in advanced cancers. Study in general: Ivuxolimab, an agonist antibody against OX40 (CD134), was given to patients. Findings and caveats of the study: At 0.1 to 3.0 mg/kg, clonal expansion of CD4+ and CD8+ blood T cells had occurred by week 6.

Specimen: CD4+ or CD8+ T cells sorted from blood, collected in a trial of the OX40 agonist ivuxolimab. The sequence was obtained from an adult with an advanced solid tumor such as melanoma, head and neck, liver or kidney cancer.

The CDR3 sequence is CSVVPGGAKETQYF. CDR3 DNA sequence: TGCAGCGTTGTCCCGGGGGGCGCGAAAGAGACCCAGTACTTC. The rearrangement joins TRBV29-1 to TRBJ2-5; the D gene is possibly TRBD2 (7 bases). Germline V gene sequence: CDR1 SQVTM, CDR2 ANQGSEA. V shed 4 bases and J shed 3 bases, with 15 bases lying between them. The CDR3 sequence is 14 residues long.